This TCR beta chain was captured in a study of T cell responses to AZD1222 COVID-19 vaccine. Concerning this clone: Its antigen is currently unknown.

This CDR3 has 13 amino acids. Germline loops: CDR1 MNHEY, CDR2 SVGAGI. The V end lost 3 bases, the J end lost 4 bases, and 9 bases lay between the germline ends. Study-wide results and caveats: The donors showed a predominance of white British ancestry and of females, with possible underestimation of clonal diversity. Reportedly, close to half of spike-specific TCRs are directed against unmutated variant regions. Compared with day 0, the breadth and depth of the Spike-specific TCR repertoire rose significantly after two doses of AZD1222.

The table came from immunoSEQ multiplex PCR; TCRdb's copy has only in-frame clones and leaves some out. The data hold 130,000 or so clones, with roughly 85% observed a single time. The chain combines TRBV6-5 with TRBJ1-1; D unresolved. This specimen was peripheral blood, taken 28 days after the second dose of the MenACWY control vaccine. The receptor was derived from an adult who received the MenACWY meningococcal vaccine as a control. The CDR3 DNA reads as TGTGCCAGCAGTTATGCCAGCCGCACTGAAGCTTTCTTT. The encoded protein is CASSYASRTEAFF.